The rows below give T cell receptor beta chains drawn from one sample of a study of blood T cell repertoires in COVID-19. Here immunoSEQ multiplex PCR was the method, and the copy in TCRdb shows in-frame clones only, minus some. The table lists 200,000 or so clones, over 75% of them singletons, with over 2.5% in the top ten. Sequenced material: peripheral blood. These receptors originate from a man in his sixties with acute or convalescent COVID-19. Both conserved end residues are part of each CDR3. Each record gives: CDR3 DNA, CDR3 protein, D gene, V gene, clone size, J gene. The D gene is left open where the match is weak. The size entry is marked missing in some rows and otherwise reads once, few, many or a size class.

CDR3nt: TGTGCCAGCAGCCCCTCGACCGGGCAGGGGAGTCAGCCCCAGCATTTT
CDR3aa: CASSPSTGQGSQPQHF
d_gene: -
v_gene: TRBV7-8
abundance: -
j_gene: TRBJ1-5

CDR3nt: TGCGCCAGCAGCCAACAGGGTGGGGCGGACACTGAAGCTTTCTTT
CDR3aa: CASSQQGGADTEAFF
d_gene: -
v_gene: TRBV5-1
abundance: -
j_gene: TRBJ1-1

CDR3nt: TGTGCCAGCAGCACCCGGAGGGCTCCCTACAATGAGCAGTTCTTC
CDR3aa: CASSTRRAPYNEQFF
d_gene: -
v_gene: TRBV7-3
abundance: -
j_gene: TRBJ2-1

CDR3nt: TGCGCCAGCAGCTTGGTCGGGGACAGGGGCGACTATGGCTACACCTTC
CDR3aa: CASSLVGDRGDYGYTF
d_gene: TRBD1
v_gene: TRBV5-1
abundance: -
j_gene: TRBJ1-2

CDR3nt: TGTGCCACCCGGGCTAGCGAGGCCTCAAAGCAGTACTTC
CDR3aa: CATRASEASKQYF
d_gene: -
v_gene: TRBV6-5
abundance: once
j_gene: TRBJ2-7

CDR3nt: TGTGCCAGTAGTTACAGGGGGCAAATCTCCCAGCCCCAGCATTTT
CDR3aa: CASSYRGQISQPQHF
d_gene: TRBD1
v_gene: TRBV19
abundance: -
j_gene: TRBJ1-5

CDR3nt: TGTGCCAGAAGCTTGGAATTTGCGGGAAATCAGCCCCAGCATTTT
CDR3aa: CARSLEFAGNQPQHF
d_gene: -
v_gene: TRBV5-3
abundance: -
j_gene: TRBJ1-5

CDR3nt: TGTGCCAGCAGCTCCGGACAGGGTGCCGGCGAGCAGTACTTC
CDR3aa: CASSSGQGAGEQYF
d_gene: TRBD1
v_gene: TRBV5-4
abundance: -
j_gene: TRBJ2-7

CDR3nt: TGTGCCAGCAGAGGCAGGGGCACCGGGGAGCTGTTTTTT
CDR3aa: CASRGRGTGELFF
d_gene: -
v_gene: TRBV28
abundance: -
j_gene: TRBJ2-2

CDR3nt: TGTGCCAGCAGTTTTAAGAGTGAAAAACTGTTTTTT
CDR3aa: CASSFKSEKLFF
d_gene: -
v_gene: TRBV28
abundance: -
j_gene: TRBJ1-4

CDR3nt: TGTGCCAGCTCACCAGGCTCAGGGGTTTACGGCAATCAGCCCCAGCATTTT
CDR3aa: CASSPGSGVYGNQPQHF
d_gene: -
v_gene: TRBV18
abundance: -
j_gene: TRBJ1-5

CDR3nt: TGTGCCAGCAGCCCGAGGGAGCGTAACACTGAAGCTTTCTTT
CDR3aa: CASSPRERNTEAFF
d_gene: -
v_gene: TRBV11-2
abundance: -
j_gene: TRBJ1-1

CDR3nt: TGTGCCAGCAGCCACGATGCGCGCTACGAGCAGTACTTC
CDR3aa: CASSHDARYEQYF
d_gene: -
v_gene: TRBV6-5
abundance: once
j_gene: TRBJ2-7

CDR3nt: TGTGCCAGCAGCCTCGGGGCTAGCGAAAACACCGGGGAGCTGTTTTTT
CDR3aa: CASSLGASENTGELFF
d_gene: -
v_gene: TRBV7-9
abundance: -
j_gene: TRBJ2-2

CDR3nt: TGTGCCACCAGTGAAGCAGTCCATATTAGCGGGAGGGCCGACAATGAGCAGTTCTTC
CDR3aa: CATSEAVHISGRADNEQFF
d_gene: TRBD2
v_gene: TRBV24-1
abundance: -
j_gene: TRBJ2-1

CDR3nt: TGTGCCAGCAGCATAAGGGGGCGTACAGATACGCAGTATTTT
CDR3aa: CASSIRGRTDTQYF
d_gene: TRBD1
v_gene: TRBV3-1/TRBV3-2
abundance: -
j_gene: TRBJ2-3

CDR3nt: TGTGCCAGCAGCCAACGGGACAGCTACTATGGCTACACCTTC
CDR3aa: CASSQRDSYYGYTF
d_gene: TRBD1
v_gene: TRBV5-6
abundance: -
j_gene: TRBJ1-2

CDR3nt: TGTGCCAGCAGCCGACAGGGCTCCTACGAGCAGTACTTC
CDR3aa: CASSRQGSYEQYF
d_gene: TRBD1
v_gene: TRBV9
abundance: -
j_gene: TRBJ2-7

CDR3nt: TGCGCCAGCAGCTCGCCGGGACTAGCGGGCGTCACAGATACGCAGTATTTT
CDR3aa: CASSSPGLAGVTDTQYF
d_gene: TRBD2
v_gene: TRBV5-1
abundance: -
j_gene: TRBJ2-3

CDR3nt: TGTGCCAGCACTCCCATCGGACAGAAGGGATCTTACGAGCAGTACTTC
CDR3aa: CASTPIGQKGSYEQYF
d_gene: -
v_gene: TRBV5-8
abundance: -
j_gene: TRBJ2-7

CDR3nt: TGTGCCAGCAGCTTACAGGGGAACTACAATGAGCAGTTCTTC
CDR3aa: CASSLQGNYNEQFF
d_gene: -
v_gene: TRBV7-9
abundance: -
j_gene: TRBJ2-1

CDR3nt: TGTGCCAGCAGCCCCGGACAGGGGTGGGGCTACACCTTC
CDR3aa: CASSPGQGWGYTF
d_gene: TRBD1
v_gene: TRBV11-1
abundance: -
j_gene: TRBJ1-2

CDR3nt: TGCAGCGTCGGGACAATACTAGGAAACACCATATATTTT
CDR3aa: CSVGTILGNTIYF
d_gene: -
v_gene: TRBV29-1
abundance: -
j_gene: TRBJ1-3

CDR3nt: TGTGCCAGCAGTCGAGAGTTCTCGAACACTGAAGCTTTCTTT
CDR3aa: CASSREFSNTEAFF
d_gene: -
v_gene: TRBV6-5
abundance: -
j_gene: TRBJ1-1

CDR3nt: TGTGCCAGCAGTAGGGACTCCCTGGGGGCGCAGTATTTT
CDR3aa: CASSRDSLGAQYF
d_gene: -
v_gene: TRBV11-2
abundance: few
j_gene: TRBJ2-3

CDR3nt: TGCAGCTTTAATAGCGGGAGTGGTACAGATACGCAGTATTTT
CDR3aa: CSFNSGSGTDTQYF
d_gene: TRBD2
v_gene: TRBV29-1
abundance: -
j_gene: TRBJ2-3

CDR3nt: TGTGCCAGCAGTTTAAATGTAGCGGGGCGCTCCTACGAGCAGTACTTC
CDR3aa: CASSLNVAGRSYEQYF
d_gene: TRBD2
v_gene: TRBV27
abundance: -
j_gene: TRBJ2-7

CDR3nt: TGTGCCAGCATAAAACGAGAGGACAGCATTCAGTACTTC
CDR3aa: CASIKREDSIQYF
d_gene: -
v_gene: TRBV5-5
abundance: -
j_gene: TRBJ2-4

CDR3nt: TGTGCCAGCAGCTTTGGCCCCCTTTATGGCTACACCTTC
CDR3aa: CASSFGPLYGYTF
d_gene: -
v_gene: TRBV7-9
abundance: -
j_gene: TRBJ1-2

CDR3nt: TGTGCCAGTAGGACAGGGGGCAGGGCGACTGAAGCTTTCTTT
CDR3aa: CASRTGGRATEAFF
d_gene: TRBD1
v_gene: TRBV19
abundance: -
j_gene: TRBJ1-1

CDR3nt: TGTGCCAGCAGCTCAGGACTCATCTCTGGGGCCAACGTCCTGACTTTC
CDR3aa: CASSSGLISGANVLTF
d_gene: -
v_gene: TRBV28
abundance: -
j_gene: TRBJ2-6

CDR3nt: TGTGCCAGCACTCCGACAGTTCCGTGGGATACGCAGTATTTT
CDR3aa: CASTPTVPWDTQYF
d_gene: -
v_gene: TRBV2
abundance: -
j_gene: TRBJ2-3

CDR3nt: TGTGCTAGTGGTTTGGTTCGTGGGGAGAGACTAACCTACAATGAGCAGTTCTTC
CDR3aa: CASGLVRGERLTYNEQFF
d_gene: -
v_gene: TRBV12-5
abundance: -
j_gene: TRBJ2-1

CDR3nt: TGTGCCAGTAGTCGGGGACTAGCGGGAGGGCCCCGGTCCTACAATGAGCAGTTCTTC
CDR3aa: CASSRGLAGGPRSYNEQFF
d_gene: TRBD2
v_gene: TRBV19
abundance: -
j_gene: TRBJ2-1

CDR3nt: TGTGCCATCAGTGAGTCGGGCGGGGATCATGGCTACACCTTC
CDR3aa: CAISESGGDHGYTF
d_gene: -
v_gene: TRBV10-3
abundance: few
j_gene: TRBJ1-2

CDR3nt: TGCGCCAGCAGCCAAGTTGGGGCAGGGGATAATTCACCCCTCCACTTT
CDR3aa: CASSQVGAGDNSPLHF
d_gene: -
v_gene: TRBV4-1
abundance: -
j_gene: TRBJ1-6

CDR3nt: TGTGCCAGCAGCCCCGCGTTTTCACAGGGGATAACCCAGTACTTC
CDR3aa: CASSPAFSQGITQYF
d_gene: TRBD1
v_gene: TRBV28
abundance: -
j_gene: TRBJ2-5

CDR3nt: TGTGCCAGCTCACCACCACAGGGGGAGAATGAGCAGTTCTTC
CDR3aa: CASSPPQGENEQFF
d_gene: TRBD1
v_gene: TRBV18
abundance: -
j_gene: TRBJ2-1

CDR3nt: TGTGCCAGTAGTATAAAACCCTACTTATCCGCGGTCGGGGAGCTGTTTTTT
CDR3aa: CASSIKPYLSAVGELFF
d_gene: -
v_gene: TRBV19
abundance: -
j_gene: TRBJ2-2

CDR3nt: TGTGCCAGCAGTTTGTTCGGCAGGGGGCGCGTGGGCGGGGAGCTGTTTTTT
CDR3aa: CASSLFGRGRVGGELFF
d_gene: TRBD1
v_gene: TRBV27
abundance: once
j_gene: TRBJ2-2

CDR3nt: TGCGCCAGCAGCTTGGGGACAGGGCGGTCCTACGAGCAGTACTTC
CDR3aa: CASSLGTGRSYEQYF
d_gene: TRBD1
v_gene: TRBV5-1
abundance: -
j_gene: TRBJ2-7

CDR3nt: TGTGCCAGCAGTTACGTCGACTCAGAGACCCAGTACTTC
CDR3aa: CASSYVDSETQYF
d_gene: -
v_gene: TRBV6-6
abundance: -
j_gene: TRBJ2-5

CDR3nt: TGTGCCATCAGTGAGTCTCAGGGAGGGAACACTGAAGCTTTCTTT
CDR3aa: CAISESQGGNTEAFF
d_gene: -
v_gene: TRBV10-3
abundance: once
j_gene: TRBJ1-1

CDR3nt: TGTGCCAGCTCACCAGACGGGGGTGCCGGGACTTATAAAACCTACGAGCAGTACTTC
CDR3aa: CASSPDGGAGTYKTYEQYF
d_gene: -
v_gene: TRBV18
abundance: -
j_gene: TRBJ2-7

CDR3nt: TGTGCCAGCAGCGAATCGAGAAGTGACAGGGCTGAGCAGTTCTTC
CDR3aa: CASSESRSDRAEQFF
d_gene: TRBD1
v_gene: TRBV7-9
abundance: -
j_gene: TRBJ2-1

CDR3nt: TGTGCCAGCAGCAGCCCGCAGGGGTTTGACTACACCTTC
CDR3aa: CASSSPQGFDYTF
d_gene: -
v_gene: TRBV5-6
abundance: -
j_gene: TRBJ1-2

CDR3nt: TGTGCCAGCGTAATCGACTCAGCGGGACGCACAGATACGCAGTATTTT
CDR3aa: CASVIDSAGRTDTQYF
d_gene: -
v_gene: TRBV21-1
abundance: -
j_gene: TRBJ2-3

CDR3nt: TGCGCCAGCAGCCACGTACAGGGGGGTTCCTATAATTCACCCCTCCACTTT
CDR3aa: CASSHVQGGSYNSPLHF
d_gene: TRBD1
v_gene: TRBV4-1
abundance: -
j_gene: TRBJ1-6

CDR3nt: TGCGCCAGCAGCCGGACTAGCGCCGCCTACAATGAGCAGTTCTTC
CDR3aa: CASSRTSAAYNEQFF
d_gene: TRBD2
v_gene: TRBV5-1
abundance: -
j_gene: TRBJ2-1

CDR3nt: TGTGCCAGCAGTGGACAGGGGGCTCAGAATGAAAAACTGTTTTTT
CDR3aa: CASSGQGAQNEKLFF
d_gene: TRBD1
v_gene: TRBV2
abundance: -
j_gene: TRBJ1-4

CDR3nt: TGTGCCAGCAGCCCGGGACAGGTCTACGAGCAGTACTTC
CDR3aa: CASSPGQVYEQYF
d_gene: TRBD1
v_gene: TRBV7-9
abundance: -
j_gene: TRBJ2-7

CDR3nt: TGTGCCAGCACTAGTCAACTAAGCTCCTACAATGAGCAGTTCTTC
CDR3aa: CASTSQLSSYNEQFF
d_gene: -
v_gene: TRBV3-1/TRBV3-2
abundance: -
j_gene: TRBJ2-1

CDR3nt: TGTGCCAGCAGTCGACGGGAAGAGACCCAGTACTTC
CDR3aa: CASSRREETQYF
d_gene: -
v_gene: TRBV2
abundance: -
j_gene: TRBJ2-5

CDR3nt: TGCGCCAGCAGCCGGAGCAATGAGCAGTTCTTC
CDR3aa: CASSRSNEQFF
d_gene: -
v_gene: TRBV4-1
abundance: -
j_gene: TRBJ2-1

CDR3nt: TGCGCCAGCAGCTTGGGACAGTGGCTGGAGACCCAGTACTTC
CDR3aa: CASSLGQWLETQYF
d_gene: -
v_gene: TRBV5-1
abundance: -
j_gene: TRBJ2-5

CDR3nt: TGTGCCAGCAGCGTAGGTCCAGGGGACAGGTCACCCCTCCACTTT
CDR3aa: CASSVGPGDRSPLHF
d_gene: TRBD1
v_gene: TRBV9
abundance: -
j_gene: TRBJ1-6

CDR3nt: TGTGCCAGCAGCCAAGGTAACGAGCAGTACTTC
CDR3aa: CASSQGNEQYF
d_gene: -
v_gene: TRBV3-1/TRBV3-2
abundance: -
j_gene: TRBJ2-7

CDR3nt: TGTGCCAGCAGCTCCGGGACACGATACGAGCAGTACTTC
CDR3aa: CASSSGTRYEQYF
d_gene: -
v_gene: TRBV28
abundance: -
j_gene: TRBJ2-7

CDR3nt: TGCGCCAGCAGCTTGGCTCAGAATCAGCCCCAGCATTTT
CDR3aa: CASSLAQNQPQHF
d_gene: -
v_gene: TRBV5-1
abundance: -
j_gene: TRBJ1-5

CDR3nt: TGTGCCAGCAGTTTAACTGCCAGGGCCTTGGGTGGCTACACCTTC
CDR3aa: CASSLTARALGGYTF
d_gene: -
v_gene: TRBV27
abundance: -
j_gene: TRBJ1-2